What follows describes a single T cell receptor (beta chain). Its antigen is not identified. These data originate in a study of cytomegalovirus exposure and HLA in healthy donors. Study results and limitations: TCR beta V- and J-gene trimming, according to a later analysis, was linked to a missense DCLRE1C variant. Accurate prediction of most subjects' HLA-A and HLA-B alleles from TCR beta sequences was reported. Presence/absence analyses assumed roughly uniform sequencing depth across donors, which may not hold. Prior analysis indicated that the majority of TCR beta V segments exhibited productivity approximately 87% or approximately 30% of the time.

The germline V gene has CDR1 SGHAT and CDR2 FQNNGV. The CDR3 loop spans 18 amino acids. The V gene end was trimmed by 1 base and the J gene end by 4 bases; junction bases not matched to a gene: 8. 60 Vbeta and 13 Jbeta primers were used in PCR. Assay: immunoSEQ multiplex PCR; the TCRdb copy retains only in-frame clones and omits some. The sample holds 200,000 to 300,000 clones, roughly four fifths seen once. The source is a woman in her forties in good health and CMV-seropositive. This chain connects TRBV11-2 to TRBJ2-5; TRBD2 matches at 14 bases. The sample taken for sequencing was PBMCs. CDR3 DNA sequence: TGTGCCAGCAGCTTAGGGCTAGGGACTAGCGGGAGAGGAGAGACCCAGTACTTC. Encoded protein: CASSLGLGTSGRGETQYF.